The following is a T cell receptor beta chain sequence with its context. Its antigen target is currently unknown. No qualities accompany the bases; no much larger clone lies one base away. In Seattle, one collaborating source enrolled patients while the infection was active and tracked those patients longitudinally over the course of disease. Whole blood was collected in K2EDTA tubes by collaborating institutions according to the institutions' own protocols. Collaborator samples were shipped for TCRbeta analysis as frozen whole blood, isolated PBMCs, or DNA extracted from either sample type. TCRbeta CDR3 regions were amplified from genomic DNA by means of the immunoSEQ Assay, a bias-controlled multiplex PCR. The authors' analysis ran thus. The number of nucleated cells in each sample was estimated from the amplification of reference gene primers within the assay. To quantify the absolute abundance of each unique TCRbeta CDR3 rearrangement, sequence reads were collapsed and filtered. For each sample, productive Simpson clonality was calculated as the square root of Simpson's diversity index over productive rearrangements. Here the immuneACCESS table is served through TCRdb, limited to in-frame sequences with V and J called. Missing clones are a known gap in these copies; in checked studies unresolved V genes cover under half, and the rest lacks a known reason. The V and J calls and clone size are taken from that table; D and trimming were inferred from the DNA. This sample lists around 100,000 clones; around 91% were detected once. The top ten clonotypes cover 6.5% to 8.5% of the sample.

V loses 7 bases of germline sequence and J loses 2 bases, and the interval between the two ends is 12 bases. The CDR3 contains 14 residues, cysteine and phenylalanine counted. Only the CDR3 portion is preserved as DNA: 42 bases, with reading frame beginning at the first base. The germline V gene specifies MDHEN as CDR1 and SYDVKM as CDR2. The sample is drawn from a study of blood T cell repertoires in COVID-19 (dated by TCRdb to the early 2020s). Some background on the complete study: The collaborator samples originated in the United States, Italy and Spain and spanned the acute and convalescent phases of COVID-19. The repertoires were released in a freely available public database intended as a resource for research on the immune response to SARS-CoV-2. Subjects who had been exposed to COVID-19, were actively infected with it, or had recovered from it provided the deeply sampled blood TCRbeta repertoires that made up the dataset. Samples were obtained from the ongoing ImmuneRACE study (first 160 participants) and from about 1,300 subjects provided by 6 global collaborators. Where available, HLA class I and class II types were obtained from metadata supplied by the sample provider rather than from assay-based typing. The sample metadata nearly always contained a de-identified subject ID, COVID-19 status, age in years and sex. The material from the prospective study consisted of cDNA or gDNA derived from T cells, B-cell-depleted T cells, or PBMCs.

Paper-wide results and their limitations: The amount of clinical and demographic metadata varied by source and participant and was provided uncurated.

Here the chain combines TRBV28 and TRBJ2-1; the D gene is possibly TRBD2, with 5 bases matching. This receptor was obtained from a man aged 18 to 29 with COVID-19, enrolled during active disease. The sequenced material came from peripheral blood. The CDR3 reads as follows: CASTLEATYNEQFF. The nucleotide sequence reads as follows: TGTGCCAGCACTTTGGAGGCGACCTACAATGAGCAGTTCTTC.